This entry lists 11 T cell receptor beta chains sequenced from one sample in a study of cytomegalovirus exposure and HLA in healthy donors. Primers included in the PCR were 60 Vbeta and 13 Jbeta primers. Measured with immunoSEQ multiplex PCR; TCRdb has only the in-frame clones, and not every one. Among about 130,000 clones listed, over 65% were seen once. The sequenced sample was PBMCs. The origin of the receptors is a man aged 50 to 60 in good health and CMV-seronegative.

The chain carries TRBV18 and TRBJ1-2, with 8 bases aligning to TRBD1. J gave up 1 base and V 5 bases, and 6 bases lay outside the gene matches. CDR1 is KGHSH and CDR2 is LQKENI in the germline V gene. The CDR3 has 15 amino acids. The CDR3 coding sequence is TGTGCCAGCTCATCTCAGGGGGCTATTAACTATGGCTACACCTTC. Its translation: CASSSQGAINYGYTF.

This rearrangement joins TRBV4-1 to TRBJ2-5; no reliable D call. CDR1 is MGHRA and CDR2 is YSYEKL in the germline V gene. Trimming left V 0 bases short and J 4 bases short, with 18 bases between. This CDR3 region has 17 residues. CDR3 DNA sequence: TGCGCCAGCAGCCAAGATCTGGGCCAACCCCGTCCAGAGACCCAGTACTTC. Its translation: CASSQDLGQPRPETQYF.

This clone showed up just a few times. The rearrangement links TRBV5-6 to TRBJ2-3; D might be TRBD2 (6 bases). Germline lookup yields CDR1 SGHDT and CDR2 YYEEEE. The V end lost 2 bases, the J end lost 0 bases, and 13 bases lay between the germline ends. There are 16 residues in the CDR3. The CDR3 DNA sequence: TGTGCCAGCAGCTTCGCGGGACGGCTTAGCACAGATACGCAGTATTTT. Its translation: CASSFAGRLSTDTQYF.

The gene calls are TRBV5-8 and TRBJ1-4, with 10 positions matching TRBD1. V lost 4 bases and J lost 0; bases outside the gene matches: 6. The CDR3 sequence is 17 residues long. The V gene's germline CDR1 is SGHTS and CDR2 YDEGEE. The CDR3 spells CASSPGTGEPTNEKLFF. CDR3 bases: TGTGCCAGCAGCCCCGGGACAGGGGAACCAACTAATGAAAAACTGTTTTTT.

The rearrangement joins TRBV19 to TRBJ2-3; tentatively, D is TRBD2 (6 bases). The CDR3 loop spans 15 amino acids. Per the germline V gene, CDR1 is LNHDA and CDR2 is SQIVND (reference sequence). V was pared by 3 bases and J by 2 bases, with 12 bases between. CDR3 DNA: TGTGCCAGTAGTATTGTGGGGGGATCCACAGATACGCAGTATTTT. This encodes CASSIVGGSTDTQYF.

The chain carries TRBV5-8 and TRBJ1-6, with 8 bases matching TRBD1. CDR1 is SGHTS and CDR2 is YDEGEE in the germline V gene. V shed 4 bases, J shed 6 bases, and the junction held 9 bases outside the gene matches. CDR3 length: 16 residues. The CDR3 sequence is CASSRIRQGSNSPLHF. CDR3 nucleotides: TGTGCCAGCAGCCGGATAAGACAGGGGAGTAATTCACCCCTCCACTTT. The full variable domain, its missing parts supplied by reference TRBV5-8 and TRBJ1-6, is EAGVTQSPTHLIKTRGQQATLRCSPISGHTSVYWYQQALGLGLQFLLWYDEGEERNRGNFPPRFSGRQFPNYSSELNVNALELEDSALYLCASSRIRQGSNSPLHFGNGTRLTVT.

The genes are TRBV28 and TRBJ2-7; 9 positions agree with TRBD1. The CDR3 totals 16 residues. Trimming at V came to 5 bases and at J to 1 base, leaving 9 bases not matched to a gene. Per the germline V gene, CDR1 is MDHEN and CDR2 is SYDVKM. The CDR3 sequence is CASSGEQGASSYEQYV. The CDR3 DNA reads TGTGCCAGCAGTGGCGAACAGGGGGCCTCTTCCTACGAGCAGTACGTC.

The chain joins TRBV15 to TRBJ2-2; possibly TRBD2 for D (6 bases). The V end lost 5 bases, the J end lost 0 bases, and 19 bases lay between the germline ends. CDR1 LNHNV and CDR2 YYDKDF come from the germline V gene (reference sequence). This CDR3 is 18 amino acids long. DNA for the CDR3: TGTGCCACCAGCGGCGGGGACTTCCTTTCCTCGAACACCGGGGAGCTGTTTTTT. This codes for CATSGGDFLSSNTGELFF.

This chain connects TRBV7-9 to TRBJ2-5, with D possibly matching TRBD2 (5 bases). V was shortened by 5 bases and J by 2 bases, with 15 bases between the two germline ends. Germline V lookup: CDR1 SEHNR, CDR2 FQNEAQ (reference sequence). This CDR3 has 15 amino acids. In DNA form, the CDR3 reads TGTGCCAGCAGCGCGGGCGAAAGCCAACAAGAGACCCAGTACTTC. The encoded protein is CASSAGESQQETQYF.

DNA of the CDR3: TGTGCCAGCAGCTTATCCGTCGGGGAATACAATGAGCAGTTCTTC. Protein sequence: CASSLSVGEYNEQFF. The J gene is TRBJ2-1, the V gene TRBV7-2; the D gene is possibly TRBD2 (5 bases). The CDR3 has 15 amino acids. CDR1 and CDR2 (germline): SGHTA, FQGNSA. V gave up 2 bases and J gave up 4 bases, with 12 bases separating them.

As regards this clone: One end of the junction is discordant with germline, which a read error may explain. This chain joins TRBV7-9 and TRBJ1-6; D unclear. Looked up from germline, CDR1 is SEHNR and CDR2 is FQNEAQ (reference sequence). The CDR3 consists of 17 residues. The CDR3, as DNA: TGTTCCAGCAGCGCTCGAGGGCAGAGCTCCTATAATTCACCCCTCCACTTT. Translation: CSSSARGQSSYNSPLHF.